Below, 30 T cell receptor beta chains from the same sample are listed, as sequenced in a study of CD8 T cells in Susac syndrome. When the RNA was reverse transcribed, random hexamers were used with an input of 0.5 to 1 ug. TCRdb re-derived calls from the immunoSEQ multiplex PCR reads in MiXCR, one entry per CDR3 protein. The sample has under 250,000 distinct CDR3 sequences; just under 95% are singletons. Sample: CD4+ T cells from PBMCs. These receptors were collected from a human donor with multiple sclerosis.

This clonotype has just a few counts. This chain connects TRBV12-3 or TRBV12-4 to TRBJ2-1; a possible D gene is TRBD2 (6 bases). There are 15 residues in the CDR3. Trimming shortened V by 5 bases and J by 0 bases, and 11 bases separated the two germline ends. The CDR3 spells CASSRAGSSYNEQFF. The CDR3, as DNA: TGTGCCAGCAGTCGGGCCGGGAGCTCCTACAATGAGCAGTTCTTC.

V usage is TRBV2 and J usage is TRBJ1-2; no clear D. This CDR3 comprises 14 residues. The V end was cut by 2 bases, the J end by 8 bases, with 15 bases between. From germline, CDR1 is SNHLY and CDR2 FYNNEI. The CDR3: CASSENVYSSGYTF. Written as DNA, the CDR3 is TGTGCCAGCAGTGAAAATGTATACAGTAGCGGCTACACCTTC.

The genes are TRBV3-1 and TRBJ2-1; D ambiguous. Germline lookup yields CDR1 LGHDT and CDR2 YNNKEL (reference sequence). This CDR3 has 14 residues. Deletions cut 4 bases from V and 13 bases from J, with 20 bases between. The CDR3 reads CASSPQARFGRQFF. In nucleotides, the CDR3 is TGTGCCAGCAGCCCGCAGGCCAGGTTTGGTAGACAGTTCTTC.

This chain uses TRBV19 with TRBJ2-1, with 9 bases aligning to TRBD2. The CDR3 sequence is 18 residues long. J gave up 5 bases and V 5 bases, and 16 bases lay outside the gene matches. Germline V CDR1 and CDR2: LNHDA, SQIVND (reference sequence). The CDR3 DNA follows: TGTGCCAGTAGTCCCGATCTGGGGGGACTAGCAGGAAACAATGAGCAGTTCTTC. Protein sequence: CASSPDLGGLAGNNEQFF.

V and J are TRBV12-5 and TRBJ2-2; D is uncertain. The V gene's germline CDR1 is LGHNT and CDR2 FRNRAP. V gave up 1 base and J gave up 9 bases, with 9 bases separating them. The CDR3 sequence is 13 residues long. CDR3 amino acids: CASGLGRGRELFF. DNA of the CDR3: TGTGCTAGTGGTTTGGGTCGTGGAAGGGAGCTGTTTTTT.

V and J are TRBV18 and TRBJ2-7; D remains ambiguous. Deletions cut 2 bases from V and 3 bases from J, with 5 bases between. This CDR3 spans 12 amino acids. Germline CDR1 is KGHSH and CDR2 is LQKENI. This CDR3 reads CASSPNSYEQYV. The CDR3 DNA sequence: TGTGCCAGCTCACCAAACAGCTACGAGCAGTACGTC.

The J gene is TRBJ2-7, the V gene TRBV20-1; 9 positions match TRBD2. CDR1 is DFQATT and CDR2 is SNEGSKA in the germline V gene (reference sequence). The CDR3 is 13 residues long. The V segment lost 4 bases and the J segment 8 bases; nucleotides outside the gene matches: 9. The CDR3 nucleotides read TGCAGTGCTAAACCAGGGACTAGCTCGCAGCAGTACGTC. This gives the protein CSAKPGTSSQQYV.

The chain uses TRBV7-9 and TRBJ1-6; no reliable D call. Trimming shortened V by 4 bases and J by 7 bases, and 11 bases separated the two germline ends. The CDR3 runs to 14 residues. The germline V gene has CDR1 SEHNR and CDR2 FQNEAQ (reference sequence). The CDR3, as DNA: TGTGCCAGCAGCTACAGTACTGGAAATTCACCCCTCCACTTT. It specifies CASSYSTGNSPLHF.

The chain carries TRBV10-2 and TRBJ1-1; no clear D gene. The CDR3 runs 14 residues. Trimming took off 4 bases at V and 3 bases at J, with 12 bases between the two ends. The germline V gene encodes CDR1 WSHSY and CDR2 SAAADI. CDR3 residues: CASSGAGEYTEAFF. Written as DNA, the CDR3 is TGCGCCAGCAGTGGGGCTGGGGAATACACTGAAGCTTTCTTT.

This clonotype was counted once. The V and J genes are TRBV7-3 and TRBJ2-1; tentative D call: TRBD1 (5 bases). Trimming took 5 bases from V and 5 from J, leaving 13 bases between them. The germline CDR1 and CDR2 sequences are SGHTA and FQGTGA. This CDR3 has 14 residues. The CDR3 protein is CASSHLPTDNEQFF. The CDR3 coding sequence is TGTGCCAGCAGCCACTTACCGACAGACAATGAGCAGTTCTTC.

This chain's CDR3 is CASSLPVYEQYF. The DNA of the CDR3 is TGTGCCAGCAGTCTCCCCGTTTACGAGCAGTACTTC. The V gene is TRBV28, the J gene TRBJ2-7; D remains unclear. The CDR3 length is 12 residues. CDR1 is MDHEN and CDR2 is SYDVKM in the germline V gene. Trimming removed 5 bases at V and 4 bases at J, with 9 bases between.

The chain has TRBV7-2 and TRBJ2-5; perhaps TRBD1 as D (5 bases). The CDR3 runs 14 residues. The V end lost 5 bases, the J end lost 4 bases, and 14 bases lay between the germline ends. Germline-derived CDR1 and CDR2 are SGHTA and FQGNSA. The CDR3 DNA follows: TGTGCCAGCAGCCTCGGTGGGGCCCCAGAGACCCAGTACTTC. Translation: CASSLGGAPETQYF.

The rearrangement links TRBV5-1 to TRBJ2-3; 8 bases map to TRBD2. CDR1 is SGHRS, CDR2 YFSETQ, per germline. V trimming: 3 bases; J trimming: 0 bases; junction bases outside the gene matches: 9. CDR3 length equals 17 residues. The DNA for the CDR3 is TGCGCCAGCAGCTCGGGACTAGTCGACTTTAGCACAGATACGCAGTATTTT. Protein: CASSSGLVDFSTDTQYF. The full variable domain, completed using reference TRBV5-1 and TRBJ2-3, is KAGVTQTPRYLIKTRGQQVTLSCSPISGHRSVSWYQQTPGQGLQFLFEYFSETQRNKGNFPGRFSGRQFSNSRSEMNVSTLELGDSALYLCASSSGLVDFSTDTQYFGPGTRLTVL.

This chain uses TRBV25-1 with TRBJ2-1; 15 bases align to TRBD2. V was clipped by 4 bases and J by 6 bases; unmatched bases: 4. This CDR3 is 16 amino acids long. Germline values: CDR1 MGHDK, CDR2 SYGVNS. CDR3 sequence: CASSGPGLAGGNEQFF. In DNA, the CDR3 is TGTGCCAGCAGTGGACCGGGACTAGCGGGAGGCAATGAGCAGTTCTTC.

This chain joins TRBV5-1 and TRBJ2-2, with unresolved D. Germline V gives CDR1 SGHRS, CDR2 YFSETQ. Trimming removed 4 bases at V and 4 bases at J, with 17 bases between. The CDR3 has 16 residues. CDR3 DNA: TGCGCCAGCAGCCCTTCCGCGGTCAGCCCCACCGGGGAGCTGTTTTTT. Residues: CASSPSAVSPTGELFF.

V gene TRBV4-1 combines with J gene TRBJ2-1; no clear D gene. The V end was cut by 2 bases, the J end by 5 bases, with 13 bases between. CDR1 is MGHRA, CDR2 YSYEKL, per germline. The CDR3 covers 15 residues. The CDR3 region is CASSQMDATDNEQFF. The CDR3 DNA reads as TGCGCCAGCAGCCAAATGGACGCAACCGACAATGAGCAGTTCTTC.

The rearrangement uses TRBV7-9 and TRBJ1-2; 9 bases agree with TRBD1. The CDR3 is made up of 15 amino acids. Germline lookup yields CDR1 SEHNR and CDR2 FQNEAQ (reference sequence). V shed 1 base, J shed 5 bases, and the junction held 5 bases outside the gene matches. The CDR3 bases are TGTGCCAGCAGCTTAGGTGGGACAGGGACTTATGGCTACACCTTC. It is translated as CASSLGGTGTYGYTF.

The gene calls are TRBV4-1 and TRBJ2-6; tentatively, D is TRBD1 (6 bases). This CDR3 has 15 residues. CDR1 and CDR2 (germline): MGHRA, YSYEKL. Trimming left V 0 bases short and J 7 bases short, with 10 bases between. The CDR3: CASSQDRGRANVLTF. In DNA, the CDR3 is TGCGCCAGCAGCCAAGACAGGGGAAGAGCCAACGTCCTGACTTTC.

Written as DNA, the CDR3 is TGTGCCAGCAGTTTTCCCTCGGGCTACACCTTC. It is translated as CASSFPSGYTF. This rearrangement joins TRBV28 to TRBJ1-2; no clear D gene. Trimming took 3 bases from V and 8 from J, leaving 7 bases between them. CDR3 length: 11 amino acids. Germline lookup yields CDR1 MDHEN and CDR2 SYDVKM.

The chain uses TRBV15 and TRBJ1-2, with 7 bases identical to TRBD1. CDR1 and CDR2 from the germline V gene are LNHNV and YYDKDF (reference sequence). CDR3 length: 13 residues. Trimming cost V 2 bases and J 3 bases; bases outside gene matches: 0. CDR3 bases: TGTGCCACCAGCAGAACAGGGGACTATGGCTACACCTTC. Residues: CATSRTGDYGYTF.

The genes are TRBV3-1 and TRBJ2-2; TRBD2 matches 9 bases. CDR1 and CDR2 from the germline V gene are LGHDT and YNNKEL (reference sequence). V lost 4 bases to trimming and J lost 2 bases; unmatched junction nucleotides: 5. CDR3 length: 16 amino acids. Written as DNA, the CDR3 is TGTGCCAGCAGCCCCGGGACTAGCCGTAACACCGGGGAGCTGTTTTTT. Its translation: CASSPGTSRNTGELFF.

The chain has TRBV29-1 and TRBJ2-2; D is perhaps TRBD1 (5 bases). The germline V and J ends were trimmed by 7 bases and 2 bases, with 11 bases remaining between them. The CDR3 spans 13 residues. The germline gives CDR1 SQVTM, CDR2 ANQGSEA. The CDR3 spells CSADTGNTGELFF. Here the CDR3 DNA reads TGCAGCGCCGACACAGGAAACACCGGGGAGCTGTTTTTT.

The genes are TRBV6-5 and TRBJ2-5; weak D call: TRBD2 (6 bases). The V and J ends lost 5 bases and 5 bases respectively, with 15 bases between them. The germline CDR1 and CDR2 sequences are MNHEY and SVGAGI. The CDR3 loop spans 14 amino acids. The CDR3 loop reads CASSTLTRAETQYF. The CDR3 DNA reads TGTGCCAGCAGTACCCTGACTAGAGCTGAGACCCAGTACTTC.

This chain joins TRBV7-7 and TRBJ2-3; 10 bases map to TRBD2. The CDR3 totals 13 residues. Germline CDR1 is SSHAT and CDR2 is FNYEAQ (reference sequence). The CDR3 DNA sequence: TGTGCTATCAAAGCGGGAGGGACAGATACGCAGTATTTT. This translates into CAIKAGGTDTQYF. Using reference TRBV7-7 and TRBJ2-3 for the parts outside the CDR3, the full variable domain is GAGVSQSPRYKVTKRGQDVTLRCDPISSHATLYWYQQALGQGPEFLTYFNYEAQPDKSGLPSDRFSAERPEGSISTLTIQRTEQRDSAMYRCAIKAGGTDTQYFGPGTRLTVL.

The sample holds a few counts of this clonotype. A junction boundary mismatches the germline segment, possibly from a read error. The chain recombines TRBV7-2 with TRBJ2-7; D is uncertain. There are 12 residues in the CDR3. Germline V lookup: CDR1 SGHTA, CDR2 FQGNSA. CDR3 sequence reads: CASTLDSYEQYF. CDR3 DNA sequence: TGTGCCAGCACCTTAGACTCCTACGAGCAGTACTTC.

The chain recombines TRBV12-3 or TRBV12-4 with TRBJ2-5; 9 bases agree with TRBD1. The CDR3 sequence is 15 residues long. The V gene end was trimmed by 7 bases and the J gene end by 5 bases; junction bases not matched to a gene: 11. The CDR3 loop reads CASTLGRGTGETQYF. The DNA of the CDR3 is TGTGCCAGCACCTTGGGGCGTGGGACAGGGGAGACCCAGTACTTC.

This chain connects TRBV19 to TRBJ2-5; 15 nucleotides align to TRBD2. V gave up 4 bases and J gave up 5 bases; unmatched junction bases: 8. This CDR3 contains 17 residues. Germline CDR1 is LNHDA and CDR2 is SQIVND (reference sequence). This CDR3 reads CASSRSGLAGGGETQYF. The CDR3 nucleotides read TGTGCCAGTAGTAGGTCAGGACTAGCGGGAGGGGGCGAGACCCAGTACTTC.

This chain connects TRBV19 to TRBJ1-1, with D perhaps matching TRBD1 (5 bases). The germline V gene encodes CDR1 LNHDA and CDR2 SQIVND (reference sequence). V gave up 10 bases and J gave up 5 bases, with 20 bases separating them. The length of the CDR3 is 14 residues. The CDR3 sequence: CATGRGWSGTEAFF. CDR3 nucleotides: TGTGCCACAGGGAGGGGATGGTCTGGTACTGAAGCTTTCTTT.

The chain is built from TRBV4-1 and TRBJ1-6; 10 bases line up with TRBD1. There are 15 residues in the CDR3. Germline V gene data show CDR1 as MGHRA and CDR2 as YSYEKL. Germline trimming cut 0 bases from V and 9 bases from J; bases unmatched to any gene: 2. CDR3: CASSQEGQGPSPLHF. The CDR3 bases are TGCGCCAGCAGCCAAGAGGGACAGGGGCCTTCACCCCTCCACTTT.

This chain uses TRBV23-1 with TRBJ1-3; maybe TRBD1 (5 bases). TRBV23-1 is identified as an open reading frame with a role that is uncertain. The CDR3 is made up of 17 amino acids. V shed 0 bases and J shed 0 bases, with 12 bases lying between them. In nucleotides, the CDR3 is TGCGCCAGCAGTCAATCCTTACCGGGGCTCTCTGGAAACACCATATATTTT. It codes for CASSQSLPGLSGNTIYF.